The rows below give T cell receptor beta chains drawn from one sample of a study of cytomegalovirus exposure and HLA in healthy donors. Profiling relied on immunoSEQ multiplex PCR, and the TCRdb table lists in-frame clones only, not all of them. The table lists 55,000 to 65,000 clones, roughly 94% of them singletons. The material sequenced was PBMCs. The receptors were gathered from a woman between 18 and 30 years old in good health and CMV-seropositive. The CDR3 runs from the conserved cysteine through the conserved F or W. Fields, in order: D gene, clone size, J gene, V gene, CDR3 protein, CDR3 DNA. A D gene is named only where the DNA matches it firmly. Size is omitted from some rows. Given values are once, few, many or a class for expanded clones.

.,.,TRBJ2-4,TRBV25-1,CASSESDGLAKNIQYF,TGTGCCAGCAGTGAATCCGATGGCCTAGCCAAAAACATTCAGTACTTC
.,.,TRBJ1-1,TRBV15,CATTRDTEAFF,TGTGCCACCACGAGGGACACTGAAGCTTTCTTT
.,.,TRBJ1-2,TRBV5-1,CASSPSWAASGGYTF,TGCGCCAGCAGCCCCTCCTGGGCGGCCAGCGGGGGCTACACCTTC
TRBD1,.,TRBJ2-7,TRBV6-6,CASSYDRDDGPYEQYF,TGTGCCAGCAGTTACGACAGGGACGATGGGCCCTACGAGCAGTACTTC
TRBD1,.,TRBJ1-3,TRBV7-8,CASSLLGQGATGNTIYF,TGTGCCAGCAGCTTATTGGGACAGGGGGCCACTGGAAACACCATATATTTT
.,.,TRBJ2-5,TRBV9,CASSIQNEETQYF,TGTGCCAGCAGCATACAGAATGAGGAGACCCAGTACTTC
TRBD1,.,TRBJ1-2,TRBV7-8,CASSSQRTGLDGYTF,TGTGCCAGCAGCTCCCAGCGGACAGGGCTAGATGGCTACACCTTC
TRBD1,.,TRBJ2-7,TRBV5-8,CASSTRQGWEQYF,TGTGCCAGCAGCACCCGACAGGGGTGGGAGCAGTACTTC
.,.,TRBJ1-5,TRBV2,CASSEFQGNQPQHF,TGTGCCAGCAGTGAATTTCAGGGCAATCAGCCCCAGCATTTT
.,.,TRBJ1-5,TRBV7-2,CASTGQLNQPQHF,TGTGCCAGCACCGGACAGCTCAATCAGCCCCAGCATTTT
.,.,TRBJ2-3,TRBV18,CASSPPPGQNTDTQYF,TGTGCCAGCTCACCACCTCCGGGACAAAACACAGATACGCAGTATTTT
TRBD2,.,TRBJ2-5,TRBV5-1,CASSLAGTSVPETQYF,TGCGCCAGCAGCTTGGCAGGGACTAGCGTTCCAGAGACCCAGTACTTC
TRBD2,.,TRBJ2-3,TRBV5-5,CASSPGLAGTDTQYF,TGTGCCAGCAGCCCGGGACTAGCGGGCACAGATACGCAGTATTTT
.,.,TRBJ1-6,TRBV7-9,CASSSDRSSYNSPLHF,TGTGCCAGCAGCTCTGACAGGAGCTCCTATAATTCACCCCTCCACTTT
TRBD1,few,TRBJ1-2,TRBV27,CATRRTGDYGYTF,TGTGCCACCAGGAGGACAGGGGACTATGGCTACACCTTC
.,.,TRBJ2-1,TRBV19,CASSIRPERLYNEQFF,TGTGCCAGTAGTATAAGGCCGGAGCGTCTGTACAATGAGCAGTTCTTC
TRBD1,.,TRBJ2-1,TRBV28,CASSLGQGASNEQFF,TGTGCCAGCAGTCTGGGACAGGGGGCTTCAAATGAGCAGTTCTTC
TRBD1,.,TRBJ1-4,TRBV6-1,CASSEQQGAAEKLFF,TGTGCCAGCAGTGAACAACAGGGGGCCGCCGAAAAACTGTTTTTT